This record looks at one T cell receptor beta chain sequence and its context. This sample is part of a study of blood T cell repertoires in COVID-19. The wider study: Sources were T cells, B-cell-depleted T cells, or PBMCs; the material itself was cDNA or gDNA.

This CDR3 is built from 15 residues. Trimming took 6 bases from V and 0 from J, leaving 12 bases between them. CDR1 and CDR2 from the germline V gene are MNHEY and SMNVEV (reference sequence). In the original workflow: It was from reference gene primer amplification that nucleated cell counts were estimated. Sequenced by immunoSEQ multiplex PCR; TCRdb stores in-frame clones only, minus some. V and J calls and clone size follow that table, whereas D and trimming were derived from the DNA. The sample includes 210,000 or so clones, 90% of them seen just once. V gene TRBV27 combines with J gene TRBJ1-5; D remains ambiguous. This clonotype was sampled from a man aged 50 to 59 with acute or convalescent COVID-19. The source material was peripheral blood. CDR3 amino acids: CASSGSADSNQPQHF. In DNA form, the CDR3 reads TGTGCCAGCAGCGGGTCGGCGGATAGCAATCAGCCCCAGCATTTT.